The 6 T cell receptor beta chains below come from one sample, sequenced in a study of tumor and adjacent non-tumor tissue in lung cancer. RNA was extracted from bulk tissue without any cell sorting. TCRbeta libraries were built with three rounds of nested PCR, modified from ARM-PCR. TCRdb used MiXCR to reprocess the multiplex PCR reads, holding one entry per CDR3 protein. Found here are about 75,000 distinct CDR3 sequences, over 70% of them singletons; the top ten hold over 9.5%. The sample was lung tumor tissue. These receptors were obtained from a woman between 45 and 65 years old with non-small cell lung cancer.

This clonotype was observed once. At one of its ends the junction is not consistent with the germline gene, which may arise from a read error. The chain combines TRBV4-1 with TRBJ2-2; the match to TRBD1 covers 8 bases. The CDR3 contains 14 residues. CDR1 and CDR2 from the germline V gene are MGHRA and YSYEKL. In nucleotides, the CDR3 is TGCGCCATCAGCCACGGACAGGGCCCCGGGGAGCTGTTTTTT. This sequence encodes CAISHGQGPGELFF.

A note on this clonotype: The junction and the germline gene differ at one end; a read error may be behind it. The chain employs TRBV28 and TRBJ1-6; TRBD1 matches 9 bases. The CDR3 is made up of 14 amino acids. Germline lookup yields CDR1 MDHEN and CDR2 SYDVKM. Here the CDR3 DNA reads TGTGCCAGCAATTGGGGACAGGGCCCTTCACCCCTCCATTTT. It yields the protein CASNWGQGPSPLHF.

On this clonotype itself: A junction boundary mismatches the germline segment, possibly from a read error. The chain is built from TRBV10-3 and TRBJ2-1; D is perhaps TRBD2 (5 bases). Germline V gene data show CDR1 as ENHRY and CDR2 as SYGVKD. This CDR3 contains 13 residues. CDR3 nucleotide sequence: TGTGCCATCAGTCGGAGAGACCGGGATGAGCAGTTTTTC. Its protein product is CAISRRDRDEQFF.

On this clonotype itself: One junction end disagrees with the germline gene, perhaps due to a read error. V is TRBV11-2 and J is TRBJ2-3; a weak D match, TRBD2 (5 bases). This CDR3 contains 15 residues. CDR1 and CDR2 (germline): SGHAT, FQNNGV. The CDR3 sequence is CASSLGPPEDHMQYF. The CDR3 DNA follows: TGTGCTAGCAGCTTAGGACCCCCGGAGGACCATATGCAGTATTTT. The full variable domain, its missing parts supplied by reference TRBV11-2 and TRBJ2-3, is EAGVAQSPRYKIIEKRQSVAFWCNPISGHATLYWYQQILGQGPKLLIQFQNNGVVDDSQLPKDRFSAERLKGVDSTLKIQPAKLEDSAVYLCASSLGPPEDHMQYFGPGTRLTVL.

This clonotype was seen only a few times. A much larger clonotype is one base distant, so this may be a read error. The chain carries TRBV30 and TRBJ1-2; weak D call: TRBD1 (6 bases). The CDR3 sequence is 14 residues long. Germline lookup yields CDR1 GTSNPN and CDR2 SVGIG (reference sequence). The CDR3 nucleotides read TGTGCCTGGAGTGTAACGGGGGCACCCTATAGCTACACCTTC. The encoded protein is CAWSVTGAPYSYTF.

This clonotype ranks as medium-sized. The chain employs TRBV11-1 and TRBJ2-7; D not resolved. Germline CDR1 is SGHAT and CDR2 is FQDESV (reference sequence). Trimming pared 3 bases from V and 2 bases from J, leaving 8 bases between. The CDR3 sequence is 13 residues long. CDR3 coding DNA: TGTGCCAGCAGCTTTGGGCAGGCCTACGAGCAGTACTTC. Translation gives CASSFGQAYEQYF. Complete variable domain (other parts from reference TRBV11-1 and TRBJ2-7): EAEVAQSPRYKITEKSQAVAFWCDPISGHATLYWYRQILGQGPELLVQFQDESVVDDSQLPKDRFSAERLKGVDSTLKIQPAELGDSAMYLCASSFGQAYEQYFGPGTRLTVT.